This TCR beta chain was captured in a study of cytomegalovirus exposure and HLA in healthy donors. The PCR employed 60 Vbeta primers together with 13 Jbeta primers. As handled by the study authors: Per a later analysis, the number of unique TCR beta chains was around 79 million, of which roughly 11 million were shared. TCRdb keeps only in-frame clones here, not all; method: immunoSEQ multiplex PCR. V and J calls and clone size are given by that table; D and trimming were obtained from the DNA. This table has 100,000 to 150,000 clones, roughly 76% appearing once. Germline CDR1 is MNHEY and CDR2 is SMNVEV (reference sequence). V gave up 4 bases and J gave up 2 bases, with 12 bases separating them. The CDR3 is 14 residues long.

The receptor's source is a woman in her forties or fifties in good health and CMV-seronegative. Sequenced: PBMCs. The chain is built from TRBV27 and TRBJ2-7, with a tentative D call TRBD2 (6 bases). The CDR3 DNA sequence: TGTGCCAGCAGTTCATCCGGGACTCCCTACGAGCAGTACTTC. Translated: CASSSSGTPYEQYF.